Detailed here is one T cell receptor beta chain. These data belong to a study of blood T cell repertoires in COVID-19. Background on the study: Samples taken during acute and convalescent COVID-19 were collected in the United States, Italy and Spain. T cells, B-cell-depleted T cells, or PBMCs supplied cDNA or gDNA.

Original processing methods: The assay estimated nucleated cells by amplifying reference gene primers. Profiling relied on immunoSEQ multiplex PCR, and the TCRdb table lists in-frame clones only, not all of them. V and J calls plus clone size are reproduced from that table; the DNA served to infer D and trimming. The sample holds over 200,000 clones, approximately 91% seen once. This TCR was recovered from a woman between 25 and 40 years old with acute or convalescent COVID-19. Material: peripheral blood.

CDR3 protein: CASSFWLAGGNIYEQYF. CDR3 in DNA: TGTGCCAGCAGCTTTTGGCTAGCGGGAGGGAATATATACGAGCAGTACTTC. This chain links TRBV7-9 with TRBJ2-7, with 12 positions matching TRBD2. CDR3 length: 17 amino acids. Per germline, CDR1 SEHNR and CDR2 FQNEAQ (reference sequence). After removal of 3 bases from V and 4 bases from J, the junction contained 10 bases not matched to a gene.